What follows describes a single TCR beta chain. Its antigen is not identified. The data were taken from a study of beta chain features in type 1 diabetes. Whole-study results and caveats: Researchers reported that naive, central memory and Treg TCRB repertoires appeared more similar in patients than in healthy donors. For patients and controls alike, PCR might favor shorter templates to the same degree. Shorter TCRB CDR3s, moderately but significantly so, marked every one of the four CD4+ subsets in Type 1 diabetes patients.

V lost 8 bases, J lost 3 bases, and 18 bases lay in between. CDR3 length: 15 amino acids. Per germline, CDR1 MNHEY and CDR2 SVGAGI. What was sequenced were expressed TCRB transcripts, since all of the isolated RNA had been reverse transcribed. Roughly 3.5 million reads per sample were averaged for naive, central memory and regulatory samples. Clones were sequenced by immunoSEQ multiplex PCR, and TCRdb holds only the in-frame ones, with some missing. The repertoire includes hundreds of thousands of clones, around 15% of them detected once, and less than 0.04% sits in the top ten. Sequenced input: naive CD4+ T cells from blood. The gene calls are TRBV6-5 and TRBJ2-3, with a possible D match to TRBD1 (6 bases). This TCR was recovered from a young man with type 1 diabetes. CDR3 in DNA: TGTGCCAGCGGGCAGGGGTCCCTAGGGACAGATACGCAGTATTTT. Translating it yields CASGQGSLGTDTQYF.